Listed here are 7 T cell receptor beta chains from one sample, sequenced in a study of spatial heterogeneity in lung cancer. Stated time point: sample taken at primary tumor resection. Whole RNA, isolated from tumor, nontumor lung or frozen PBMC, was sequenced without prior sorting. TCRdb re-called the 5' RACE reads with MiXCR, one entry per CDR3 protein. The repertoire has approximately 1,900 distinct CDR3 sequences, roughly 7.7% of them found once; the top ten carry under 25%. The input for sequencing was normal lung tissue next to the tumor, taken at surgery. All receptors come from a male donor with early-stage non-small cell lung cancer.

In its sample, this clonotype is medium-sized. This beta chain is an off-target read within a library intended for alpha chains, so its frequency means little. The V call is TRBV29-1, the J call TRBJ1-1; D gene ambiguous. Germline V gives CDR1 SQVTM, CDR2 ANQGSEA. The CDR3 spans 10 residues. Trimming removed 6 bases from V and 7 bases from J, with 9 bases in between. The CDR3 DNA follows: TGCAGCGTACTGAAGGGTGAAGCTTTCTTT. It translates to CSVLKGEAFF.

This clonotype came up many times. Within a library made for alpha chains, this beta chain is off target, and its count is uninformative. The chain has TRBV6-2 or TRBV6-3 and TRBJ2-4; D possibly corresponds to TRBD2 (5 bases). V lost 2 bases and J lost 6, with 5 bases in between. This CDR3 is built from 12 residues. CDR1 is MNHEY and CDR2 is SVGEGT in the germline V gene. CDR3 nucleotide sequence: TGTGCCAGCAGTTACGCGGGAAACATTCAGTACTTC. Amino acids: CASSYAGNIQYF.

By share of the sample, this clonotype is medium-sized. The library was built for alpha chains, so this beta chain is an off-target read and its size means little. The chain couples TRBV6-6 to TRBJ2-4; D is perhaps TRBD2 (6 bases). The germline V gene has CDR1 MNHNY and CDR2 SVGAGI (reference sequence). V was clipped by 6 bases and J by 12 bases, with 18 bases between them. The CDR3 covers 13 residues. CDR3 sequence reads: CASRPIADNHQYF. The DNA of the CDR3 is TGTGCCAGCAGGCCGATAGCGGACAACCATCAGTACTTC.

This clonotype counts as medium-sized. Within a library made for alpha chains, this beta chain is off target, and its count is uninformative. The rearrangement uses TRBV5-1 and TRBJ2-7; possible D gene TRBD1, 5 bases. The V and J ends lost 3 bases and 2 bases respectively, with 12 bases between them. Germline assignment: CDR1 SGHRS and CDR2 YFSETQ. The CDR3 totals 14 residues. This chain's CDR3 is CASSSWGSTYEQYF. CDR3 bases: TGCGCCAGCAGCTCCTGGGGCAGTACCTACGAGCAGTACTTC.

This clonotype is classed as medium-sized. Found in a library prepared for alpha chains, this beta chain is an off-target read, and its abundance has little meaning. The chain employs TRBV7-9 and TRBJ2-1; 12 positions match TRBD2. V lost 2 bases and J lost 13; bases outside the gene matches: 9. This CDR3 spans 15 amino acids. Germline values: CDR1 SEHNR, CDR2 FQNEAQ (reference sequence). DNA of the CDR3: TGTGCCAGCAGCTTAAGCCTAGCGGGGGGGCCAGAACAGTTCTTC. Translated, it gives CASSLSLAGGPEQFF.

To note about this clonotype: This beta chain represents an off-target read in a library built for alpha chains; its size is of limited meaning. CDR3 sequence: CASSVEVGVPDTQYF. The CDR3 region has the DNA TGTGCCAGCAGCGTAGAAGTGGGGGTCCCAGATACGCAGTATTTT. The rearrangement links TRBV9 to TRBJ2-3; either TRBD1 or TRBD2 may fit D (5 bases each). Trimming shortened V by 0 bases and J by 4 bases, and 12 bases separated the two germline ends. The CDR3 runs 15 residues. In germline, CDR1 is SGDLS, CDR2 YYNGEE.

This clonotype showed up just a few times. This beta chain turned up in a library designed for alpha chains; as an off-target read, its abundance says little. The DNA of the CDR3 is TGTGCCAGCTCACCACAAGGGACACCGGCAGCGGACACTGAAGCTTTCTTT. Amino acid sequence: CASSPQGTPAADTEAFF. This chain joins TRBV18 and TRBJ1-1; D perhaps matches TRBD1 (6 bases). Trimming left V 1 base short and J 3 bases short, with 18 bases between. The CDR3 has 17 amino acids. CDR1 is KGHSH, CDR2 LQKENI, per germline.